This T cell receptor (beta chain) was sequenced during a study of T cell repertoires in cytomegalovirus infection. This clonotype was detected only a few times. Its target is not known. From the reads, TCRdb called clonotypes with MiXCR, one entry per CDR3 protein. Among roughly 730,000 distinct CDR3 sequences listed, roughly 33% were seen once. The ends were cut back, 4 bases at V and 5 bases at J, with 24 bases in the middle. Germline-derived CDR1 and CDR2 are SGHNT and YYREEE (reference sequence). This CDR3 spans 17 amino acids. The V and J genes are TRBV5-4 and TRBJ2-5; perhaps D is TRBD1 or TRBD2 (5 bases each). Material: cultured PBMCs, obtained from culture after CMV antigen stimulation. This sequence was found in a human donor in good health (CMV status not recorded). Some clones in this sample may be carry-over from other donors' samples. The CDR3 bases are TGTGCCAGCAGCACTCCCGGGACCGACCACCTACAGGAGACCCAGTACTTC. Amino acids: CASSTPGTDHLQETQYF.